Listed below are T cell receptor beta chains from one sample, sequenced in a study of CXCR3-negative and CXCR3-positive naive CD8 T cells. From the 5' RACE reads, TCRdb lists one entry per CDR3 protein and no DNA. Listed are some 150,000 distinct CDR3 sequences; approximately 0.28% falls within the top ten. Sample: naive CXCR3+ CD8+ T cells from blood. Receptor source: a human donor in good health. Some clones in this sample may be carry-over from other donors' samples. Both conserved end residues are part of each CDR3. Each record gives: V gene, J gene, CDR3 protein.

>TRBV4-3|TRBJ2-5
CASSQEWGPGTQYF
>TRBV4-3|TRBJ2-5
CASSQDTAEQETQYF
>TRBV29-1|TRBJ2-2
CSAKGAGELFF
>TRBV5-1|TRBJ2-7
CASSWTDRTYEQYF
>TRBV7-2|TRBJ2-7
CASSLVSGGGDNEQYF
>TRBV7-6|TRBJ2-3
CASSLATGRADTQYF
>TRBV19|TRBJ1-1
CASRNSVEAFF
>TRBV4-3|TRBJ2-7
CASSQGTGYEQYF
>TRBV5-1|TRBJ1-1
CASSLAAGTTEAFF
>TRBV4-3|TRBJ2-1
CASSQGSGGFYNEQFF
>TRBV29-1|TRBJ2-7
CSVEGDTYEQYF
>TRBV4-2|TRBJ2-7
CASSQVASGESSYEQYF
>TRBV6-6|TRBJ2-7
CASSPGHEQYF
>TRBV20-1|TRBJ2-1
CSARAGTSGFSYNEQFF
>TRBV29-1|TRBJ2-1
CSVDLYSEQFF
>TRBV29-1|TRBJ2-7
CSVLRVDGPYEQYF
>TRBV29-1|TRBJ1-5
CSVGWEGQPQHF
>TRBV18|TRBJ2-5
CASSPQRTGLQETQYF
>TRBV9|TRBJ1-1
CASTLRADMNTEAFF
>TRBV5-1|TRBJ2-3
CASSRRTSGGNTDTQYF